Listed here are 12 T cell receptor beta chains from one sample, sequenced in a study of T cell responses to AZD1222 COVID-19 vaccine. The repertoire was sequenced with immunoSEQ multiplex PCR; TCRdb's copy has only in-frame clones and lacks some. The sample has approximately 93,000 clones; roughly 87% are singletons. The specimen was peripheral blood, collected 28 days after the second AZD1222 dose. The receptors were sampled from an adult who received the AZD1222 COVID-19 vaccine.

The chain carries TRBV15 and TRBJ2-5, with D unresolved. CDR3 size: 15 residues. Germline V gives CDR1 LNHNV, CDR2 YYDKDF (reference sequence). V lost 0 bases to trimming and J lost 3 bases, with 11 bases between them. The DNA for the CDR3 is TGTGCCACCAGCAGAGATGTCAGTCAAAAAGAGACCCAGTACTTC. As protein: CATSRDVSQKETQYF.

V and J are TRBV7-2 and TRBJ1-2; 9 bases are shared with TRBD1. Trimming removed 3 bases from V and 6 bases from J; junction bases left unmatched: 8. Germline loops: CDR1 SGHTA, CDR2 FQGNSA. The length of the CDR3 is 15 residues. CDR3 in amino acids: CASSLGTGIFDGYTF. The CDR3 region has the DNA TGTGCCAGCAGCTTGGGGACAGGGATTTTTGATGGCTACACCTTC.

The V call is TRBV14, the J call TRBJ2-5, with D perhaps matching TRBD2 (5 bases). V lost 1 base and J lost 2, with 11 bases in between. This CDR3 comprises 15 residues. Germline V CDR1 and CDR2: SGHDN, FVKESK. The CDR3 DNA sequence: TGTGCCAGCAGCCAAGCGGGATTATTACAAGAGACCCAGTACTTC. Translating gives CASSQAGLLQETQYF. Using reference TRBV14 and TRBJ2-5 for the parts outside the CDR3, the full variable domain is EAGVTQFPSHSVIEKGQTVTLRCDPISGHDNLYWYRRVMGKEIKFLLHFVKESKQDESGMPNNRFLAERTGGTYSTLKVQPAELEDSGVYFCASSQAGLLQETQYFGPGTRLLVL.

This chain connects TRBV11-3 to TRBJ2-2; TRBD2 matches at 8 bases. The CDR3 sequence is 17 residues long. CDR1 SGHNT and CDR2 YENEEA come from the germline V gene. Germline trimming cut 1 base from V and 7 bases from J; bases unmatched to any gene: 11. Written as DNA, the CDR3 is TGTGCCAGCAGCTTAGCCGGGGGGGCCCCTCTTGGCGGGGAGCTGTTTTTT. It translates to CASSLAGGAPLGGELFF.

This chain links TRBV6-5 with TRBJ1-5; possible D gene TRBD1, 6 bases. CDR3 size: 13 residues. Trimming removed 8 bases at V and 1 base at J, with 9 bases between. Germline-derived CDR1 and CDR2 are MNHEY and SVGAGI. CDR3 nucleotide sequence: TGTGCCAGCTCAGGGGACAGCAATCAGCCCCAGCATTTT. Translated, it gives CASSGDSNQPQHF.

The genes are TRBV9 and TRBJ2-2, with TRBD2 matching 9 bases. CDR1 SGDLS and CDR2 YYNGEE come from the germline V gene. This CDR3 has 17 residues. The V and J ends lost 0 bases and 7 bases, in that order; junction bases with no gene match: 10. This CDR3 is CASSVVAAGGKHGELFF. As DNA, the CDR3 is TGTGCCAGCAGCGTAGTTGCAGCGGGGGGAAAACACGGGGAGCTGTTTTTT.

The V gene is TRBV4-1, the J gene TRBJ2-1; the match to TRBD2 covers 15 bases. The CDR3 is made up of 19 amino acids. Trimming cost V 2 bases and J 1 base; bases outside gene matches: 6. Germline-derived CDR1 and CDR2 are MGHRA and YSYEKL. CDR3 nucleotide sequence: TGCGCCAGCAGCCAAAGGACTAGCGGGGGGGCCGGTTCCTACAATGAGCAGTTCTTC. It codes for CASSQRTSGGAGSYNEQFF.

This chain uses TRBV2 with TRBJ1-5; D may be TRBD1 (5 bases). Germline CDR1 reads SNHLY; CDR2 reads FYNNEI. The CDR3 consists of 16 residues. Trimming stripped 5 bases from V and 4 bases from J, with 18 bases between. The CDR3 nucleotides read TGTGCCAGCAGTCCCCATTCCCAGGGCAGTAATCAGCCCCAGCATTTT. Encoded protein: CASSPHSQGSNQPQHF.

CDR3 in DNA: TGTGCCAGCAGCTTTCCAGCTAAAAACGGAGAATACGAGCAGTACTTC. It is translated as CASSFPAKNGEYEQYF. The J gene is TRBJ2-7, the V gene TRBV5-4; no clear D. Trimming took off 2 bases at V and 4 bases at J, with 19 bases between the two ends. CDR1 and CDR2 (germline): SGHNT, YYREEE (reference sequence). This CDR3 is 16 amino acids long.

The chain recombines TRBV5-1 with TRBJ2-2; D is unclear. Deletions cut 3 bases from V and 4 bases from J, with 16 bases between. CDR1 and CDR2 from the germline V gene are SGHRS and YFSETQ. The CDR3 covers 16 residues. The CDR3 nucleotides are TGCGCCAGCAGCTGGAACGGAGATCCTAGCACCGGGGAGCTGTTTTTT. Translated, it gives CASSWNGDPSTGELFF.

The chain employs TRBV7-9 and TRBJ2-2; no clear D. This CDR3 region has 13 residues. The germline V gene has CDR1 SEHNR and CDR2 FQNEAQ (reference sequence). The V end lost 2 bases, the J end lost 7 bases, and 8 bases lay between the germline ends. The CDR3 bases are TGTGCCAGCAGCTTATCTGTGAACGGGGAGCTGTTTTTT. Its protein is CASSLSVNGELFF.

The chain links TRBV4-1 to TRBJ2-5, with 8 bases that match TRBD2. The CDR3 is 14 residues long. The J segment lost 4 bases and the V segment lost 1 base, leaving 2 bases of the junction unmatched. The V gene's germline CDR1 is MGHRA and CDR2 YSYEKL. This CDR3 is CASSQGLARETQYF. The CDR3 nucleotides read TGCGCCAGCAGCCAAGGACTAGCGCGAGAGACCCAGTACTTC.